Presented here are 29 T cell receptor beta chains from one specimen sequenced in a study of CD8 T cells in Susac syndrome. cDNA came from roughly 0.53 to 1 ug RNA primed by random hexamers. In TCRdb, the immunoSEQ multiplex PCR reads were re-called with MiXCR into one record per CDR3 protein. Of over 95,000 distinct CDR3 sequences listed, about nine tenths are singletons. What was sequenced was CD4+ T cells from PBMCs. These receptors were collected from a human donor in good health.

The chain combines TRBV5-4 with TRBJ1-6; D uncertain. The germline V gene has CDR1 SGHNT and CDR2 YYREEE (reference sequence). CDR3 length: 12 residues. Trimming took off 4 bases at V and 16 bases at J, with 15 bases between the two ends. As DNA, the CDR3 is TGTGCCAGCAGCCTCCGGACCTCCAGACTCCACTTT. This encodes CASSLRTSRLHF. Complete variable domain (other parts from reference TRBV5-4 and TRBJ1-6): ETGVTQSPTHLIKTRGQQVTLRCSSQSGHNTVSWYQQALGQGPQFIFQYYREEENGRGNFPPRFSGLQFPNYSSELNVNALELDDSALYLCASSLRTSRLHFGNGTRLTVT.

The V gene is TRBV11-2, the J gene TRBJ1-1; D call uncertain. Germline CDR1 is SGHAT and CDR2 is FQNNGV. The CDR3 is made up of 17 amino acids. V shed 0 bases and J shed 2 bases, with 16 bases lying between them. The CDR3 loop reads CASSLDRKGGFNTEAFF. The CDR3 bases are TGTGCCAGCAGCTTAGATCGCAAGGGAGGGTTTAACACTGAAGCTTTCTTT.

The chain is built from TRBV4-3 and TRBJ2-3; D ambiguous. The V gene's germline CDR1 is LGHNA and CDR2 YSLEER. The CDR3 consists of 13 residues. Deletions cut 3 bases from V and 4 bases from J, with 8 bases between. CDR3 sequence reads: CASSQQAADTQYF. For the CDR3, the DNA is TGCGCCAGCAGCCAGCAGGCGGCAGATACGCAGTATTTT.

CDR3 sequence: CASSPHRDSYEQYF. The CDR3 DNA sequence: TGTGCCAGCAGCCCCCACCGGGACAGTTACGAGCAGTACTTC. The chain links TRBV7-3 to TRBJ2-7; TRBD1 matches at 7 bases. Germline lookup yields CDR1 SGHTA and CDR2 FQGTGA. The CDR3 covers 14 residues. V was pared by 5 bases and J by 4 bases, with 8 bases of the junction left unmatched.

The chain links TRBV12-3 or TRBV12-4 to TRBJ2-2; maybe TRBD1 (5 bases). CDR3 length: 17 amino acids. The germline V and J ends were trimmed by 1 base and 0 bases, with 12 bases remaining between them. CDR3 region: CASSLVRKGSNTGELFF. In nucleotides, the CDR3 is TGTGCCAGCAGTTTAGTCAGAAAGGGGTCGAACACCGGGGAGCTGTTTTTT.

The rearrangement joins TRBV11-2 to TRBJ1-4; D unclear. V was cut by 1 base and J by 5 bases, with 20 bases left in between. This CDR3 is built from 18 residues. Germline CDR1 SGHAT, CDR2 FQNNGV. CDR3 coding DNA: TGTGCCAGCAGCTTAGCCCGGACCCTCTCTATCGAGAATGAAAAACTGTTTTTT. As protein: CASSLARTLSIENEKLFF.

This clonotype was found once. The rearrangement joins TRBV3-1 to TRBJ1-2; 10 bases match TRBD1. V gave up 1 base and J gave up 4 bases; unmatched junction bases: 6. Per germline, CDR1 LGHDT and CDR2 YNNKEL (reference sequence). The CDR3 contains 16 residues. CDR3 amino acids: CASSQVMGTGAYGYTF. CDR3 DNA: TGTGCCAGCAGCCAAGTCATGGGGACAGGGGCCTATGGCTACACCTTC. Filled out from reference TRBV3-1 and TRBJ1-2, the complete variable domain reads DTAVSQTPKYLVTQMGNDKSIKCEQNLGHDTMYWYKQDSKKFLKIMFSYNNKELIINETVPNRFSPKSPDKAHLNLHINSLELGDSAVYFCASSQVMGTGAYGYTFGSGTRLTVV.

The chain links TRBV9 to TRBJ1-2; 9 nucleotides agree with TRBD1. The germline gives CDR1 SGDLS, CDR2 YYNGEE. The CDR3 is 14 residues long. The J segment lost 6 bases and the V segment lost 2 bases, leaving 5 bases of the junction unmatched. As DNA, the CDR3 is TGTGCCAGCAGCGTCCGACACAGGGGGCATGGCTACACCTTC. Its translation is CASSVRHRGHGYTF. The full variable domain, with the rest looked up from reference TRBV9 and TRBJ1-2, is DSGVTQTPKHLITATGQRVTLRCSPRSGDLSVYWYQQSLDQGLQFLIQYYNGEERAKGNILERFSAQQFPDLHSELNLSSLELGDSALYFCASSVRHRGHGYTFGSGTRLTVV.

This sequence joins TRBV7-9 and TRBJ2-3; D perhaps matches TRBD2 (5 bases). Germline V lookup: CDR1 SEHNR, CDR2 FQNEAQ (reference sequence). This CDR3 has 14 amino acids. Trimming removed 8 bases from V and 4 bases from J, with 16 bases in between. CDR3 DNA: TGTGCCAGCCAGGAAGGCGGGTCCTCAGATACGCAGTATTTT. It is translated as CASQEGGSSDTQYF.

The V call is TRBV12-3 or TRBV12-4, the J call TRBJ2-7; a weak D match, TRBD1 (6 bases). Trimming removed 1 base from V and 7 bases from J, with 11 bases in between. The CDR3 covers 13 residues. CDR3 bases: TGTGCCAGCAGTTTAGATGGGGGCGGGGAGCAGTACTTC. Protein sequence: CASSLDGGGEQYF.

This clonotype has just one count. The genes are TRBV29-1 and TRBJ1-2, with 10 bases that match TRBD1. The germline V gene encodes CDR1 SQVTM and CDR2 ANQGSEA. The CDR3 is made up of 14 amino acids. Trimming took 4 bases from V and 8 from J; bases not matched to a gene: 10. CDR3 DNA sequence: TGCAGCGTTGCGGGGGACAGGGGTTTTAGGGGCTACACCTTC. It codes for CSVAGDRGFRGYTF.

The genes are TRBV6-1 and TRBJ1-1, with 9 bases lining up with TRBD1. This CDR3 has 17 residues. J was trimmed by 1 base and V by 6 bases; bases with no gene match: 12. Germline V gene lookup returns CDR1 MNHNS and CDR2 SASEGT. CDR3 in amino acids: CASSNPTGGAGNTEAFF. The CDR3 bases are TGTGCCAGCAGCAACCCAACAGGGGGCGCGGGGAACACTGAAGCTTTCTTT.

The gene calls are TRBV20-1 and TRBJ2-5, with 7 bases lining up with TRBD1. Trimming took 5 bases from V and 4 from J; bases not matched to a gene: 10. In germline, CDR1 is DFQATT, CDR2 SNEGSKA (reference sequence). The CDR3 length is 14 residues. CDR3 bases: TGCAGTGCTGTACTCCGACAGGGTTCAGAGACCCAGTACTTC. Translation gives CSAVLRQGSETQYF.

The genes are TRBV7-2 and TRBJ2-7, with D uncertain. V lost 5 bases to trimming and J lost 1 base, with 6 bases between them. The CDR3 loop spans 12 amino acids. The germline V gene has CDR1 SGHTA and CDR2 FQGNSA. The CDR3 DNA reads as TGTGCCAGCAGCCCCGTTTCCTACGAGCAGTACTTC. Encoded protein: CASSPVSYEQYF.

The rearrangement joins TRBV5-1 to TRBJ2-7, with TRBD1 matching over 7 bases. CDR3 length: 15 amino acids. After removal of 3 bases from V and 1 base from J, the junction contained 7 bases not matched to a gene. The germline gives CDR1 SGHRS, CDR2 YFSETQ. The CDR3 DNA follows: TGCGCCAGCAGCTACGGACAGGTTCGGTCCTACGAGCAGTACTTC. Its protein product is CASSYGQVRSYEQYF.

This chain joins TRBV7-3 and TRBJ2-1, with D possibly TRBD1 on 5 matching bases. V shed 3 bases and J shed 6 bases, with 15 bases lying between them. The CDR3 is made up of 15 amino acids. CDR1 is SGHTA and CDR2 is FQGTGA in the germline V gene. The CDR3 here is CASSLTQGTSNEQFF. DNA for the CDR3: TGTGCCAGCAGCTTGACTCAGGGAACGAGCAATGAGCAGTTCTTC.

This rearrangement joins TRBV7-2 to TRBJ2-2, with D possibly TRBD2 on 6 matching bases. The CDR3 spans 16 residues. Trimming removed 1 base at V and 0 bases at J, with 9 bases between. Germline lookup yields CDR1 SGHTA and CDR2 FQGNSA. CDR3 bases: TGTGCCAGCAGCTTAGGTGGAGGGGCGAACACCGGGGAGCTGTTTTTT. Translating it yields CASSLGGGANTGELFF.

The genes are TRBV2 and TRBJ2-2; possible D gene TRBD2, 5 bases. V was cut by 7 bases and J by 5 bases, with 17 bases left in between. CDR3 size: 15 residues. CDR1 is SNHLY and CDR2 is FYNNEI in the germline V gene. In nucleotides, the CDR3 is TGTGCCAGCACCGTGGCACTAGGGCGGACCGGGGAGCTGTTTTTT. Its translation is CASTVALGRTGELFF.

This clonotype occurred once. V is TRBV12-3 or TRBV12-4 and J is TRBJ1-2; D possibly corresponds to TRBD1 (6 bases). This CDR3 contains 14 residues. V was pared by 7 bases and J by 5 bases, with 17 bases between. CDR3 nucleotide sequence: TGTGCCAGCACTCCGGGACAACAGATTTATGGCTACACCTTC. Translation gives CASTPGQQIYGYTF.

The DNA of the CDR3 is TGTGCCAGCAGTGAAAATCCCGGGGGCAATCAGCCCCAGCATTTT. It translates to CASSENPGGNQPQHF. This chain uses TRBV2 with TRBJ1-5; D remains ambiguous. Trimming cost V 2 bases and J 2 bases, with 10 bases left between them. The CDR3 sequence is 15 residues long. The germline gives CDR1 SNHLY, CDR2 FYNNEI.

The V gene is TRBV7-8, the J gene TRBJ2-7; 8 nucleotides match TRBD2. The V segment lost 4 bases and the J segment 3 bases; nucleotides outside the gene matches: 2. This CDR3 region has 13 residues. Germline CDR1 is SGHVS and CDR2 is FQNEAQ. The CDR3 is CASSSAGGYEQYF. In DNA, the CDR3 is TGTGCCAGCAGCTCGGCGGGGGGCTACGAGCAGTACTTC.

V is TRBV30 and J is TRBJ2-1, with 7 nucleotides matching TRBD2. This CDR3 region has 14 residues. In germline, CDR1 is GTSNPN, CDR2 SVGIG (reference sequence). V was pared by 5 bases and J by 8 bases, with 12 bases of the junction left unmatched. The CDR3, as DNA: TGTGCCTGGTTTCGGGGGAGGGCTTTCCATGAGCAGTTCTTC. It is translated as CAWFRGRAFHEQFF.

This rearrangement joins TRBV5-1 to TRBJ2-5; D call uncertain. The germline V gene encodes CDR1 SGHRS and CDR2 YFSETQ. Deletions cut 4 bases from V and 5 bases from J, with 12 bases between. This CDR3 spans 13 amino acids. As DNA, the CDR3 is TGCGCCAGCAGCCTCGACCCTCCCGAGACCCAGTACTTC. Its translation: CASSLDPPETQYF.

The table lists this clonotype with a count of one. The chain employs TRBV27 and TRBJ2-7, with TRBD2 matching over 8 bases. Germline loops: CDR1 MNHEY, CDR2 SMNVEV (reference sequence). The CDR3 covers 15 residues. With V trimmed by 3 bases and J by 3 bases, 7 bases remained unmatched. The CDR3: CASSLSGSPSYEQYF. The CDR3 nucleotides read TGTGCCAGCAGTTTGAGCGGGAGCCCCAGCTACGAGCAGTACTTC.

The count of this clonotype is one. The chain links TRBV28 to TRBJ1-1; 8 bases are a match to TRBD1. Germline CDR1 and CDR2: MDHEN and SYDVKM. The CDR3 has 17 residues. V dropped 6 bases and J dropped 1; count of bases not matched to a gene: 13. CDR3 amino acids: CASRHPRHRGRNTEAFF. The CDR3 nucleotides read TGTGCCAGCAGACACCCACGGCACAGGGGGAGGAACACTGAAGCTTTCTTT.

The chain is built from TRBV20-1 and TRBJ1-1; D is unresolved. Trimming took off 3 bases at V and 2 bases at J, with 7 bases between the two ends. Germline V gene lookup returns CDR1 DFQATT and CDR2 SNEGSKA (reference sequence). CDR3 length: 12 residues. The CDR3, as DNA: TGCAGTGCTAGCCGAAGAAACACTGAAGCTTTCTTT. Its protein is CSASRRNTEAFF.

The chain carries TRBV18 and TRBJ2-7; possibly TRBD1 for D (5 bases). The V end lost 2 bases, the J end lost 1 base, and 6 bases lay between the germline ends. The CDR3 loop spans 13 amino acids. Germline loops: CDR1 KGHSH, CDR2 LQKENI. The CDR3 protein is CASSPGASYEQYF. CDR3 bases: TGTGCCAGCTCACCAGGGGCGTCCTACGAGCAGTACTTC.

The genes are TRBV7-9 and TRBJ1-5; unclear D gene. V lost 3 bases to trimming and J lost 5 bases, with 8 bases between them. The germline CDR1 and CDR2 sequences are SEHNR and FQNEAQ (reference sequence). The CDR3 covers 13 residues. The CDR3 here is CASSFSRDQPQHF. The CDR3 DNA reads as TGTGCCAGCAGCTTTAGTCGAGATCAGCCCCAGCATTTT.

The chain links TRBV23-1 to TRBJ1-4; D is perhaps TRBD1 (5 bases). TRBV23-1 is identified as an open reading frame with a role that is uncertain. Trimming removed 6 bases from V and 2 bases from J, with 16 bases in between. This CDR3 comprises 16 residues. CDR3 region: CASSPGAGGTNEKLFF. In nucleotides, the CDR3 is TGCGCCAGCAGCCCCGGGGCGGGAGGGACTAATGAAAAACTGTTTTTT.